The next 30 T cell receptor beta chains were all read from a single sample in a study of graft-versus-host responses after intestinal transplantation. The assay was immunoSEQ multiplex PCR, and TCRdb's table has in-frame clones only and misses some. The sample contains roughly 120,000 clones, around 93% of which appear only once. For these receptors, no antigen is known. The sample consisted of unstimulated CD8+ T cells sorted from spleen or lymph node cells, taken before intestinal transplant. These receptors were obtained from a human donor who received an intestinal transplant.

The chain has TRBV19 and TRBJ1-1; D unresolved. Deletions cut 6 bases from V and 1 base from J, with 9 bases between. This CDR3 region has 13 residues. Germline CDR1 and CDR2: LNHDA and SQIVND (reference sequence). The CDR3 DNA is TGTGCCAGTAGGCACAGAACGAACACTGAAGCTTTCTTT. It is translated as CASRHRTNTEAFF. Full variable domain (missing parts from reference TRBV19 and TRBJ1-1): DGGITQSPKYLFRKEGQNVTLSCEQNLNHDAMYWYRQDPGQGLRLIYYSQIVNDFQKGDIAEGYSVSREKKESFPLTVTSAQKNPTAFYLCASRHRTNTEAFFGQGTRLTVV.

This chain uses TRBV7-3 with TRBJ2-3; D tentatively reads TRBD1 or TRBD2 (5 bases each). The CDR3 sequence is 17 residues long. V was clipped by 2 bases and J by 1 base, with 16 bases between them. Germline V gene sequence: CDR1 SGHTA, CDR2 FQGTGA. The CDR3 loop is CASSLGFGTAGTDTQYF. In nucleotides, the CDR3 is TGTGCCAGCAGCTTAGGGTTCGGGACCGCGGGCACAGATACGCAGTATTTT.

The chain joins TRBV4-1 to TRBJ2-7, with TRBD1 matching 7 bases. The CDR3 totals 15 residues. Germline CDR1 reads MGHRA; CDR2 reads YSYEKL. With 4 bases clipped from V and 1 base from J, the junction kept 7 bases outside the gene matches. The CDR3 coding sequence is TGCGCCAGCAGCCGGTTGTTGGGACAGTCCTACGAGCAGTACTTC. It specifies CASSRLLGQSYEQYF.

The chain employs TRBV29-1 and TRBJ2-7; D might be TRBD1 (6 bases). V was shortened by 0 bases and J by 0 bases, with 12 bases between the two germline ends. The CDR3 consists of 15 residues. Germline loops: CDR1 SQVTM, CDR2 ANQGSEA. The CDR3 is CSVEDTGTSSYEQYF. CDR3 DNA: TGCAGCGTTGAAGATACCGGGACATCCTCCTACGAGCAGTACTTC.

The V call is TRBV9, the J call TRBJ2-5; tentatively, D is TRBD2 (7 bases). The CDR3 extends over 17 amino acids. Deletions cut 4 bases from V and 6 bases from J, with 25 bases between. Germline V gene sequence: CDR1 SGDLS, CDR2 YYNGEE. The CDR3 region has the DNA TGTGCCAGCAGCCCAGCGATGAAGGGGGAGGGTTTGAAGACCCAGTACTTC. As protein: CASSPAMKGEGLKTQYF.

This chain links TRBV19 with TRBJ2-7; D is perhaps TRBD1 or TRBD2 (5 bases each). This CDR3 spans 13 amino acids. The V gene's germline CDR1 is LNHDA and CDR2 SQIVND (reference sequence). With 8 bases removed from V and 3 bases from J, the gap between germline ends came to 14 bases. The CDR3 bases are TGTGCCAGTCGGGACGGGCTCGGCTACGAGCAGTACTTC. Translated: CASRDGLGYEQYF.

The chain employs TRBV7-9 and TRBJ2-3; D is uncertain. The CDR3 spans 12 residues. Trimming took off 7 bases at V and 3 bases at J, with 8 bases between the two ends. Germline V lookup: CDR1 SEHNR, CDR2 FQNEAQ (reference sequence). CDR3 loop: CASNRDTDTQYF. CDR3 nucleotide sequence: TGTGCCAGCAATAGGGATACAGATACGCAGTATTTT.

This sequence joins TRBV7-9 and TRBJ2-1; 8 bases line up with TRBD2. The CDR3 length is 16 residues. Germline loops: CDR1 SEHNR, CDR2 FQNEAQ (reference sequence). With 3 bases clipped from V and 8 bases from J, the junction kept 12 bases outside the gene matches. The CDR3 loop reads CASSFHPGPGGDEQFF. For the CDR3, the DNA is TGTGCCAGCAGCTTTCACCCGGGGCCGGGGGGGGATGAGCAGTTCTTC. Together with reference TRBV7-9 and TRBJ2-1, the CDR3 gives the full variable domain: DTGVSQNPRHKITKRGQNVTFRCDPISEHNRLYWYRQTLGQGPEFLTYFQNEAQLEKSRLLSDRFSAERPKGSFSTLEIQRTEQGDSAMYLCASSFHPGPGGDEQFFGPGTRLTVL.

The rearrangement joins TRBV9 to TRBJ2-3; D might be TRBD1 or TRBD2, each matching 6 bases. Trimming cost V 0 bases and J 3 bases, with 14 bases left between them. The CDR3 is 16 residues long. Germline-derived CDR1 and CDR2 are SGDLS and YYNGEE. The CDR3 sequence is CASSVAGGRRTDTQYF. CDR3 sequence (DNA): TGTGCCAGCAGCGTAGCTGGGGGGCGGAGGACAGATACGCAGTATTTT.

This clone was recorded once. This rearrangement joins TRBV27 to TRBJ2-7; the match to TRBD2 covers 10 bases. Per the germline V gene, CDR1 is MNHEY and CDR2 is SMNVEV (reference sequence). V lost 3 bases, J lost 6 bases, and 2 bases stayed unmatched. This CDR3 is 13 amino acids long. CDR3: CASSLASGSEQYF. Here the CDR3 DNA reads TGTGCCAGCAGTTTGGCTAGCGGGAGCGAGCAGTACTTC.

The chain couples TRBV10-3 to TRBJ1-1; no reliable D call. Germline-derived CDR1 and CDR2 are ENHRY and SYGVKD. V lost 0 bases, J lost 0 bases, and 11 bases lay in between. The CDR3 has 16 residues. This CDR3 reads CAISESIQNMNTEAFF. The CDR3 DNA reads as TGTGCCATCAGTGAGTCGATACAAAACATGAACACTGAAGCTTTCTTT.

V is TRBV9 and J is TRBJ2-6; D gene ambiguous. The V gene's germline CDR1 is SGDLS and CDR2 YYNGEE. The length of the CDR3 is 13 residues. V lost 1 base, J lost 1 base, and 0 bases lay in between. The DNA for the CDR3 is TGTGCCAGCAGCGTATCTGGGGCCAACGTCCTGACTTTC. Translating it yields CASSVSGANVLTF.

The gene calls are TRBV28 and TRBJ2-3, with D uncertain. Germline assignment: CDR1 MDHEN and CDR2 SYDVKM. The CDR3 sequence is 15 residues long. V gave up 3 bases and J gave up 0 bases, with 10 bases separating them. CDR3 residues: CASSFQGFSTDTQYF. CDR3 sequence (DNA): TGTGCCAGCAGTTTCCAAGGGTTTAGCACAGATACGCAGTATTTT.

J is TRBJ2-1 and V is TRBV5-1; D is unresolved. V was clipped by 0 bases and J by 5 bases, with 3 bases between them. Germline values: CDR1 SGHRS, CDR2 YFSETQ. CDR3 length: 12 amino acids. This CDR3 is CASSLDDNEQFF. The CDR3 bases are TGCGCCAGCAGCTTGGATGACAATGAGCAGTTCTTC.

The chain links TRBV28 to TRBJ1-5; no clear D gene. Germline CDR1 MDHEN, CDR2 SYDVKM. The V gene lost 7 bases and the J gene lost 4 bases, with 14 bases spanning the gap. CDR3 length equals 14 residues. The CDR3 bases are TGTGCCAGCACCCGGCACCAATCAAATCAGCCCCAGCATTTT. Its translation: CASTRHQSNQPQHF.

Notes on this clone: Additional DNA sequences in this sample encode the identical CDR3. This chain joins TRBV27 and TRBJ2-7; D is ambiguous. This CDR3 region has 13 residues. CDR1 and CDR2 (germline): MNHEY, SMNVEV (reference sequence). Trimming left V 2 bases short and J 1 base short, with 6 bases between. CDR3 nucleotide sequence: TGTGCCAGCAGTTTAGGGCAGTCCTACGAGCAGTACTTC. Its protein is CASSLGQSYEQYF.

This clone was counted only a few times. The V and J genes are TRBV7-9 and TRBJ1-3; D is unclear. The CDR3 covers 16 residues. The V and J ends lost 5 bases and 2 bases respectively, with 16 bases between them. Germline loops: CDR1 SEHNR, CDR2 FQNEAQ (reference sequence). The chain's CDR3 is CASSHGLGKAGNTIYF. Here the CDR3 DNA reads TGTGCCAGCAGCCACGGTCTGGGGAAGGCTGGAAACACCATATATTTT.

This clone was observed once. V gene TRBV9 combines with J gene TRBJ2-3; D is possibly TRBD2 (7 bases). From germline, CDR1 is SGDLS and CDR2 YYNGEE. V was clipped by 0 bases and J by 4 bases, with 12 bases between them. CDR3 length equals 15 residues. The CDR3 DNA sequence: TGTGCCAGCAGCGTAGGGGGGGGCTGGGCAGATACGCAGTATTTT. It is translated as CASSVGGGWADTQYF.

The chain links TRBV11-2 to TRBJ2-5; TRBD1 agrees at 7 bases. The end of the DNA fits TRBJ2-7 better, so the J call may be wrong. The CDR3 totals 15 residues. Germline CDR1 and CDR2: SGHAT and FQNNGV. CDR3 sequence: CASSLSRDRAYEQYF. Here the CDR3 DNA reads TGTGCCAGCAGCTTGTCAAGGGACAGAGCCTACGAGCAGTACTTC.

V usage is TRBV5-1 and J usage is TRBJ2-1; TRBD2 aligns across 8 bases. CDR1 is SGHRS, CDR2 YFSETQ, per germline. This CDR3 is 20 amino acids long. V was clipped by 4 bases and J by 0 bases; unmatched bases: 18. In DNA form, the CDR3 reads TGCGCCAGCAGCACGCCCGTTGGGGCAGGTCTAGCGGGCTCCTACAATGAGCAGTTCTTC. As protein: CASSTPVGAGLAGSYNEQFF.

The chain uses TRBV27 and TRBJ1-1; the D gene is possibly TRBD1 (5 bases). Trimming shortened V by 2 bases and J by 1 base, and 11 bases separated the two germline ends. CDR3 length: 15 residues. The germline CDR1 and CDR2 sequences are MNHEY and SMNVEV (reference sequence). The CDR3 DNA reads as TGTGCCAGCAGTTTAGCAGGAGGGGAGAACACTGAAGCTTTCTTT. This translates into CASSLAGGENTEAFF.

The chain couples TRBV5-1 to TRBJ2-7; possible D gene TRBD1, 5 bases. From germline, CDR1 is SGHRS and CDR2 YFSETQ. The length of the CDR3 is 12 residues. The ends were cut back, 5 bases at V and 3 bases at J, with 9 bases in the middle. This CDR3 is CASRSDSYEQYF. The CDR3 DNA follows: TGCGCCAGCAGAAGTGACAGCTACGAGCAGTACTTC.

The V call is TRBV29-1, the J call TRBJ1-1; the D gene is possibly TRBD1 (5 bases). CDR1 is SQVTM, CDR2 ANQGSEA, per germline. This CDR3 contains 13 residues. V was trimmed by 7 bases and J by 2 bases, leaving 14 bases between them. The CDR3 reads CSGMGPTNTEAFF. CDR3 sequence (DNA): TGCAGCGGCATGGGACCGACAAACACTGAAGCTTTCTTT. The full variable domain, its missing parts supplied by reference TRBV29-1 and TRBJ1-1, is SAVISQKPSRDICQRGTSLTIQCQVDSQVTMMFWYRQQPGQSLTLIATANQGSEATYESGFVIDKFPISRPNLTFSTLTVSNMSPEDSSIYLCSGMGPTNTEAFFGQGTRLTVV.

The chain recombines TRBV7-9 with TRBJ2-1; no definite D call. There are 14 residues in the CDR3. The germline CDR1 and CDR2 sequences are SEHNR and FQNEAQ (reference sequence). Trimming took off 4 bases at V and 7 bases at J, with 14 bases between the two ends. In nucleotides, the CDR3 is TGTGCCAGCAGCTCCCTTAGACTGTTAAATGAGCAGTTCTTC. Translation gives CASSSLRLLNEQFF.

This clone was detected only once. The chain is built from TRBV29-1 and TRBJ1-4; D not certain. Germline CDR1 reads SQVTM; CDR2 reads ANQGSEA. Trimming removed 5 bases at V and 2 bases at J, with 3 bases between. CDR3 size: 11 residues. The CDR3 loop is CSVMTNEKLFF. The CDR3 DNA reads as TGCAGCGTTATGACTAATGAAAAACTGTTTTTT.

Comments on this clone: Other DNA sequences in this specimen translate into the identical CDR3. V and J are TRBV7-3 and TRBJ2-1; perhaps TRBD2 as D (6 bases). The germline gives CDR1 SGHTA, CDR2 FQGTGA. V was clipped by 4 bases and J by 8 bases, with 9 bases between them. The CDR3 runs 12 residues. The DNA of the CDR3 is TGTGCCAGCAGCTCAGGCGGGGATGAGCAGTTCTTC. Protein product: CASSSGGDEQFF. The whole variable domain, filled in from reference TRBV7-3 and TRBJ2-1, reads GAGVSQTPSNKVTEKGKYVELRCDPISGHTALYWYRQSLGQGPEFLIYFQGTGAADDSGLPNDRFFAVRPEGSVSTLKIQRTERGDSAVYLCASSSGGDEQFFGPGTRLTVL.

Only one count was recorded for this clone. A read error may account for a junction end that differs from germline. The chain carries TRBV7-7 and TRBJ2-1, with D tentatively TRBD2 (6 bases). CDR1 is SSHAT, CDR2 FNYEAQ, per germline (reference sequence). The CDR3 consists of 16 residues. For the CDR3, the DNA is TGTGCTAGCAGCTTATTTCCCGGGAGCTCCTACAATGAGCAGTTCTTC. It yields the protein CASSLFPGSSYNEQFF.

V is TRBV7-2 and J is TRBJ2-3, with D tentatively TRBD1 or TRBD2 (6 bases each). This CDR3 comprises 15 residues. Germline lookup yields CDR1 SGHTA and CDR2 FQGNSA. V gave up 0 bases and J gave up 5 bases, with 12 bases separating them. This CDR3 is CASSLAWGAGDTQYF. The CDR3 nucleotides are TGTGCCAGCAGCTTAGCCTGGGGGGCGGGAGATACGCAGTATTTT.

This chain connects TRBV27 to TRBJ1-1; D perhaps matches TRBD1 (5 bases). Between the trimmed V and J ends, which lost 2 bases and 2 bases, there was a span of 9 bases. The CDR3 consists of 14 residues. Per germline, CDR1 MNHEY and CDR2 SMNVEV (reference sequence). The CDR3 DNA is TGTGCCAGCAGTTTACAGGGAGGAAACACTGAAGCTTTCTTT. Translating gives CASSLQGGNTEAFF.

V usage is TRBV28 and J usage is TRBJ1-5, with 8 positions matching TRBD1. V lost 4 bases, J lost 7 bases, and 6 bases stayed unmatched. This CDR3 is built from 14 residues. Germline CDR1 MDHEN, CDR2 SYDVKM. DNA for the CDR3: TGTGCCAGCAGTTCGTACAGGGGGAGGCAGCCCCAGCATTTT. It is translated as CASSSYRGRQPQHF. Full variable domain (remainder filled in from reference TRBV28 and TRBJ1-5): DVKVTQSSRYLVKRTGEKVFLECVQDMDHENMFWYRQDPGLGLRLIYFSYDVKMKEKGDIPEGYSVSREKKERFSLILESASTNQTSMYLCASSSYRGRQPQHFGDGTRLSIL.